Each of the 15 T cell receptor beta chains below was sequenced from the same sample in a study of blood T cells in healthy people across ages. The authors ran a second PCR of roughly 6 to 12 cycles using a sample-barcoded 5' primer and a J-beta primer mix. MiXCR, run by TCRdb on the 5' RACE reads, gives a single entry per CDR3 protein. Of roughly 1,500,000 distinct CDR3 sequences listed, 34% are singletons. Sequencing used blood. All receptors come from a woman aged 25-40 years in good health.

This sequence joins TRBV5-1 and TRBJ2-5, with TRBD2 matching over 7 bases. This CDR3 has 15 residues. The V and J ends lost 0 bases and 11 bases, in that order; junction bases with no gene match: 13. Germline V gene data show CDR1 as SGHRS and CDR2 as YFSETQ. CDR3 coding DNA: TGCGCCAGCAGCTTGGGGACTAGAGGGTCGGGGGAGCAGTACTTC. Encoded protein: CASSLGTRGSGEQYF.

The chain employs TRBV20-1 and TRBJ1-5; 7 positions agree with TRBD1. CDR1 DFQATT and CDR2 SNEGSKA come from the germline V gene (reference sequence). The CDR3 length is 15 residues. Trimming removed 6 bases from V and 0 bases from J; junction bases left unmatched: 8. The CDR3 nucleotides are TGCAGTGCCCGCGGACAGGAGTATAGCAATCAGCCCCAGCATTTT. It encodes CSARGQEYSNQPQHF.

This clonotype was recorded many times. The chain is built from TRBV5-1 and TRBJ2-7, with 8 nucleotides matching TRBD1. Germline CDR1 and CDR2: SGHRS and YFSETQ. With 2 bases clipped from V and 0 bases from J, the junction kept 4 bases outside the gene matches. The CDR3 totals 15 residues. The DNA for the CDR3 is TGCGCCAGCAGCTTCGGACAGGGCAGCTCCTACGAGCAGTACTTC. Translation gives CASSFGQGSSYEQYF. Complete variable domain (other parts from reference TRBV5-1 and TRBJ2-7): KAGVTQTPRYLIKTRGQQVTLSCSPISGHRSVSWYQQTPGQGLQFLFEYFSETQRNKGNFPGRFSGRQFSNSRSEMNVSTLELGDSALYLCASSFGQGSSYEQYFGPGTRLTVT.

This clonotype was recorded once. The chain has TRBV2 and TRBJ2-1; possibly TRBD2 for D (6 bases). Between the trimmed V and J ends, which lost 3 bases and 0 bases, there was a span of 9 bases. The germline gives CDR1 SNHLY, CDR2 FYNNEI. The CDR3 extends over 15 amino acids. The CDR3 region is CASSDGGDSYNEQFF. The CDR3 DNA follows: TGTGCCAGCAGTGATGGCGGGGACTCCTACAATGAGCAGTTCTTC.

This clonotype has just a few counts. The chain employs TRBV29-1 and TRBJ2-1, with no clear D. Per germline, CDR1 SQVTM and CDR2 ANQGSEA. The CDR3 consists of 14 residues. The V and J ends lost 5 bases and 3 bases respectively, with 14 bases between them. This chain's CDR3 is CSVNSYSNYNEQFF. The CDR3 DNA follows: TGCAGCGTTAATTCCTATTCGAACTACAATGAGCAGTTCTTC.

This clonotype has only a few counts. CDR3 amino acids: CASSYRPSGGETQYF. The DNA of the CDR3 is TGCGCCAGCAGCTACCGTCCTAGCGGGGGGGAGACCCAGTACTTC. This chain uses TRBV5-1 with TRBJ2-5, with 11 bases aligning to TRBD2. CDR3 length equals 15 residues. Looked up from germline, CDR1 is SGHRS and CDR2 is YFSETQ. Trimming cost V 3 bases and J 5 bases; bases outside gene matches: 6.

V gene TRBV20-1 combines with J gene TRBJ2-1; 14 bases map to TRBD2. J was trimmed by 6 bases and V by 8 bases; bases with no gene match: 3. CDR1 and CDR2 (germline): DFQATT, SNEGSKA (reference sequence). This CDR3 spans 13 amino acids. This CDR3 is CSRLAGGGNEQFF. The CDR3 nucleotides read TGCAGTCGACTAGCGGGAGGGGGCAATGAGCAGTTCTTC.

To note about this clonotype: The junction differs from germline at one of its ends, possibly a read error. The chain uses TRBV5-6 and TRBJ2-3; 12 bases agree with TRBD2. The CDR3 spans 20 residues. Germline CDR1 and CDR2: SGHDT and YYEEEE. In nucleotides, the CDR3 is TGTGTCAGCAGCCCGGCGGGTAGACTAGCGGGGGCTAAGAGCACAGATACGCAGTATTTT. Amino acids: CVSSPAGRLAGAKSTDTQYF.

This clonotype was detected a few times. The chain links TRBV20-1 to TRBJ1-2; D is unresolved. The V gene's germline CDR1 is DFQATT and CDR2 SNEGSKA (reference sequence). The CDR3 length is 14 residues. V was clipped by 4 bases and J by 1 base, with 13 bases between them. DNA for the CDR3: TGCAGTGCTACCCGGGATCTCAATAACTATGGCTACACCTTC. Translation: CSATRDLNNYGYTF.

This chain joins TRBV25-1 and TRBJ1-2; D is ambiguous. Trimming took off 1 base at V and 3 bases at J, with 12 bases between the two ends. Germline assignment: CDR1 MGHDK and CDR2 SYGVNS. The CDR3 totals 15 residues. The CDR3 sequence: CASSEFRAEDYGYTF. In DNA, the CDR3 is TGTGCCAGCAGTGAATTTAGGGCTGAGGACTATGGCTACACCTTC.

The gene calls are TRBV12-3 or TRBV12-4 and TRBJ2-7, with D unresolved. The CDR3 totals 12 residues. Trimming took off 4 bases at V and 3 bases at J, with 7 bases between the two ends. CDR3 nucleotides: TGTGCCAGCAGTTGGGCCAACTACGAGCAGTACTTC. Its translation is CASSWANYEQYF.

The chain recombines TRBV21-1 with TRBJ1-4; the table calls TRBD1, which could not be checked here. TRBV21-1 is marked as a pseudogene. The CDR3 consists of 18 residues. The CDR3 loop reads CASNQKTPYEGSSEKLFF. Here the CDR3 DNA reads TGTGCCAGCAACCAAAAGACCCCTTATGAGGGGTCTTCTGAAAAACTGTTTTTT.

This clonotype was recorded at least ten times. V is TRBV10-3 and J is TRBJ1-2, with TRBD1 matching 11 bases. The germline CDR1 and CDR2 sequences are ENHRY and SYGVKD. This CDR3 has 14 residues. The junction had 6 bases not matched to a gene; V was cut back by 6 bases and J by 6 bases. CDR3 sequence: CAISPGQGENGYTF. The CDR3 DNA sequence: TGTGCCATCAGCCCGGGACAGGGGGAGAATGGCTACACCTTC.

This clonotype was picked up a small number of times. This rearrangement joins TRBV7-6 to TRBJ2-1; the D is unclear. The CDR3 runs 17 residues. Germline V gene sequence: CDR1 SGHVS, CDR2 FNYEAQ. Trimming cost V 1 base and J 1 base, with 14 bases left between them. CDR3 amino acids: CASSLDFSADSYNEQFF. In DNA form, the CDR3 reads TGTGCCAGCAGCTTAGATTTTTCCGCGGATTCCTACAATGAGCAGTTCTTC. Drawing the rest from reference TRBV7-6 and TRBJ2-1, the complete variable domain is GAGVSQSPRYKVTKRGQDVALRCDPISGHVSLYWYRQALGQGPEFLTYFNYEAQQDKSGLPNDRFSAERPEGSISTLTIQRTEQRDSAMYRCASSLDFSADSYNEQFFGPGTRLTVL.

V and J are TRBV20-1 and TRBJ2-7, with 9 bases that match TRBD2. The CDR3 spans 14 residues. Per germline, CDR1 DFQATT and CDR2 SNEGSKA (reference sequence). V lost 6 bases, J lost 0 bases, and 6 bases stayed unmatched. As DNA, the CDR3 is TGCAGTGCGGGACGGACTAGCGACTCCTACGAGCAGTACTTC. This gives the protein CSAGRTSDSYEQYF.